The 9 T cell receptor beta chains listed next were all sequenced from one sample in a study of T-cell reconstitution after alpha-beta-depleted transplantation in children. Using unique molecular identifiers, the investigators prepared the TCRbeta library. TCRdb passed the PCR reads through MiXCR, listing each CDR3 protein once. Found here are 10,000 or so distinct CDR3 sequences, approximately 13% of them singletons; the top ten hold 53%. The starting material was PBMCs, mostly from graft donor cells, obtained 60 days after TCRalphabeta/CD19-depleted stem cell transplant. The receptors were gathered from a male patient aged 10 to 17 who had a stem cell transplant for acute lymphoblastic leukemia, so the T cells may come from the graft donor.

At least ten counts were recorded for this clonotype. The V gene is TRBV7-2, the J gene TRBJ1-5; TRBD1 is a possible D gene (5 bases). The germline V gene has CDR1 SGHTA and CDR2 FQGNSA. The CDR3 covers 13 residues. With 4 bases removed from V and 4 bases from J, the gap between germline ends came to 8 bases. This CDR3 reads CASSSRQNQPQHF. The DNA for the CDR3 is TGTGCCAGCAGCTCCCGACAGAATCAGCCCCAGCATTTT.

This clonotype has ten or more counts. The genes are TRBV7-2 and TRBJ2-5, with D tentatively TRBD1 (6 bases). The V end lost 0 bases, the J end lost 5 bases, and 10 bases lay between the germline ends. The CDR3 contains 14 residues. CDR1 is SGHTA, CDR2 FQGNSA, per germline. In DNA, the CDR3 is TGTGCCAGCAGCTTAGCCAGGGGTGGTGAGACCCAGTACTTC. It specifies CASSLARGGETQYF. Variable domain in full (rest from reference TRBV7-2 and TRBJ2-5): GAGVSQSPSNKVTEKGKDVELRCDPISGHTALYWYRQSLGQGLEFLIYFQGNSAPDKSGLPSDRFSAERTGGSVSTLTIQRTQQEDSAVYLCASSLARGGETQYFGPGTRLLVL.

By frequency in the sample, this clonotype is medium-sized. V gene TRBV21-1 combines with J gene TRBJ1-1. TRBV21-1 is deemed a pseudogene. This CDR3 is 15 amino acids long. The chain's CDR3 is CASSKSAGMNTEAFF. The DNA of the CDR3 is TGTGCCAGCAGCAAAAGCGCGGGGATGAACACTGAAGCTTTCTTT.

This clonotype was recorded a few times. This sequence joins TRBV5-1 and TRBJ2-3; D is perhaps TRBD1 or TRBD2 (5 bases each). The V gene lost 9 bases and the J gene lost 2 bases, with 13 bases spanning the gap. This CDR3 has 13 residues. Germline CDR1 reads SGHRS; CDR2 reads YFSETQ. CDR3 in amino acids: CATGAGTTDTQYF. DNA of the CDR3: TGCGCCACCGGAGCAGGGACCACAGATACGCAGTATTTT.

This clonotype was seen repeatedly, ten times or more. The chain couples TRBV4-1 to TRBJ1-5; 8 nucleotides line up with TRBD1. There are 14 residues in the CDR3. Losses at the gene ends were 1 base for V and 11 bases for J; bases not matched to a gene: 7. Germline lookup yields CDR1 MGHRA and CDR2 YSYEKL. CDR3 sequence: CASSQGTGSRSQHF. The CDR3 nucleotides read TGCGCCAGCAGCCAAGGGACAGGGTCTCGGTCCCAGCATTTT.

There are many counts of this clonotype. Here the CDR3 reads CATSRDRRHEQFF. The DNA of the CDR3 is TGTGCCACCAGCAGAGATAGAAGGCATGAGCAGTTCTTC. The chain joins TRBV15 to TRBJ2-1; no definite D call. Germline V lookup: CDR1 LNHNV, CDR2 YYDKDF (reference sequence). This CDR3 spans 13 amino acids. Trimming pared 0 bases from V and 8 bases from J, leaving 8 bases between.

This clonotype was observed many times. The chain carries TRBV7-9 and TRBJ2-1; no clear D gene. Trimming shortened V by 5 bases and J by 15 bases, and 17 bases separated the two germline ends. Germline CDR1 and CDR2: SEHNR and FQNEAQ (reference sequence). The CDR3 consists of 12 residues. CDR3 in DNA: TGTGCCAGCAGCCAGTACTTTCAAGAACCGTTCTTC. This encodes CASSQYFQEPFF. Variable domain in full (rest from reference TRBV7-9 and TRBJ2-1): DTGVSQNPRHKITKRGQNVTFRCDPISEHNRLYWYRQTLGQGPEFLTYFQNEAQLEKSRLLSDRFSAERPKGSFSTLEIQRTEQGDSAMYLCASSQYFQEPFFGPGTRLTVL.

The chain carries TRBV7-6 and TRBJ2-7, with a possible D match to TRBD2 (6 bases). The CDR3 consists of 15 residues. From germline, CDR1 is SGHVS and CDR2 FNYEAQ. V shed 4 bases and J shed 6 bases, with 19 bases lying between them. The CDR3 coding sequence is TGTGCCAGCAGCTCCCGGTGGGGGGAAACAGGCGAGCAGTACTTC. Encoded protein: CASSSRWGETGEQYF.

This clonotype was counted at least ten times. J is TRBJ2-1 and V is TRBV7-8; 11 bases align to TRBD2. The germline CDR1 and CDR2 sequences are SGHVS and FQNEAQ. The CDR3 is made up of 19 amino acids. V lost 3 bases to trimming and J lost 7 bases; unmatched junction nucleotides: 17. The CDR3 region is CASSFDAHLSGGVWNEQFF. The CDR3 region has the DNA TGTGCCAGCAGCTTCGACGCACATCTTAGCGGGGGGGTATGGAATGAGCAGTTCTTC.